The sequence of this T cell receptor beta chain was determined in a study of identical twins. About this clonotype: As yet, its antigen is unknown.

Via MiXCR, TCRdb re-called the 5' RACE reads, giving one row per CDR3 protein. The sample consists of about 260,000 distinct CDR3 sequences, about 7.3% of them appearing once. Findings and limits, study-wide: Insertion counts were lower in abundant cord blood beta clonotypes, a trend that memory repertoires did not show.

Germline V lookup: CDR1 DFQATT, CDR2 SNEGSKA (reference sequence). The V gene end was trimmed by 5 bases and the J gene end by 4 bases; junction bases not matched to a gene: 8. This CDR3 spans 14 amino acids. The data also belong to a second study, concerning yellow fever vaccine responses in identical twins. That paper adds: On the reported evidence, twins' vaccine T cell responses seemed partly convergent and partly personalized.

This receptor was obtained from a woman under 30 in good health. The sequencing input was memory (CD45RO+) T cells sorted from blood. V and J are TRBV20-1 and TRBJ2-1; 7 bases match TRBD1. The CDR3 bases are TGCAGTGCTTCAGGGGGAGTGGGTTACAATGAGCAGTTCTTC. As protein: CSASGGVGYNEQFF.